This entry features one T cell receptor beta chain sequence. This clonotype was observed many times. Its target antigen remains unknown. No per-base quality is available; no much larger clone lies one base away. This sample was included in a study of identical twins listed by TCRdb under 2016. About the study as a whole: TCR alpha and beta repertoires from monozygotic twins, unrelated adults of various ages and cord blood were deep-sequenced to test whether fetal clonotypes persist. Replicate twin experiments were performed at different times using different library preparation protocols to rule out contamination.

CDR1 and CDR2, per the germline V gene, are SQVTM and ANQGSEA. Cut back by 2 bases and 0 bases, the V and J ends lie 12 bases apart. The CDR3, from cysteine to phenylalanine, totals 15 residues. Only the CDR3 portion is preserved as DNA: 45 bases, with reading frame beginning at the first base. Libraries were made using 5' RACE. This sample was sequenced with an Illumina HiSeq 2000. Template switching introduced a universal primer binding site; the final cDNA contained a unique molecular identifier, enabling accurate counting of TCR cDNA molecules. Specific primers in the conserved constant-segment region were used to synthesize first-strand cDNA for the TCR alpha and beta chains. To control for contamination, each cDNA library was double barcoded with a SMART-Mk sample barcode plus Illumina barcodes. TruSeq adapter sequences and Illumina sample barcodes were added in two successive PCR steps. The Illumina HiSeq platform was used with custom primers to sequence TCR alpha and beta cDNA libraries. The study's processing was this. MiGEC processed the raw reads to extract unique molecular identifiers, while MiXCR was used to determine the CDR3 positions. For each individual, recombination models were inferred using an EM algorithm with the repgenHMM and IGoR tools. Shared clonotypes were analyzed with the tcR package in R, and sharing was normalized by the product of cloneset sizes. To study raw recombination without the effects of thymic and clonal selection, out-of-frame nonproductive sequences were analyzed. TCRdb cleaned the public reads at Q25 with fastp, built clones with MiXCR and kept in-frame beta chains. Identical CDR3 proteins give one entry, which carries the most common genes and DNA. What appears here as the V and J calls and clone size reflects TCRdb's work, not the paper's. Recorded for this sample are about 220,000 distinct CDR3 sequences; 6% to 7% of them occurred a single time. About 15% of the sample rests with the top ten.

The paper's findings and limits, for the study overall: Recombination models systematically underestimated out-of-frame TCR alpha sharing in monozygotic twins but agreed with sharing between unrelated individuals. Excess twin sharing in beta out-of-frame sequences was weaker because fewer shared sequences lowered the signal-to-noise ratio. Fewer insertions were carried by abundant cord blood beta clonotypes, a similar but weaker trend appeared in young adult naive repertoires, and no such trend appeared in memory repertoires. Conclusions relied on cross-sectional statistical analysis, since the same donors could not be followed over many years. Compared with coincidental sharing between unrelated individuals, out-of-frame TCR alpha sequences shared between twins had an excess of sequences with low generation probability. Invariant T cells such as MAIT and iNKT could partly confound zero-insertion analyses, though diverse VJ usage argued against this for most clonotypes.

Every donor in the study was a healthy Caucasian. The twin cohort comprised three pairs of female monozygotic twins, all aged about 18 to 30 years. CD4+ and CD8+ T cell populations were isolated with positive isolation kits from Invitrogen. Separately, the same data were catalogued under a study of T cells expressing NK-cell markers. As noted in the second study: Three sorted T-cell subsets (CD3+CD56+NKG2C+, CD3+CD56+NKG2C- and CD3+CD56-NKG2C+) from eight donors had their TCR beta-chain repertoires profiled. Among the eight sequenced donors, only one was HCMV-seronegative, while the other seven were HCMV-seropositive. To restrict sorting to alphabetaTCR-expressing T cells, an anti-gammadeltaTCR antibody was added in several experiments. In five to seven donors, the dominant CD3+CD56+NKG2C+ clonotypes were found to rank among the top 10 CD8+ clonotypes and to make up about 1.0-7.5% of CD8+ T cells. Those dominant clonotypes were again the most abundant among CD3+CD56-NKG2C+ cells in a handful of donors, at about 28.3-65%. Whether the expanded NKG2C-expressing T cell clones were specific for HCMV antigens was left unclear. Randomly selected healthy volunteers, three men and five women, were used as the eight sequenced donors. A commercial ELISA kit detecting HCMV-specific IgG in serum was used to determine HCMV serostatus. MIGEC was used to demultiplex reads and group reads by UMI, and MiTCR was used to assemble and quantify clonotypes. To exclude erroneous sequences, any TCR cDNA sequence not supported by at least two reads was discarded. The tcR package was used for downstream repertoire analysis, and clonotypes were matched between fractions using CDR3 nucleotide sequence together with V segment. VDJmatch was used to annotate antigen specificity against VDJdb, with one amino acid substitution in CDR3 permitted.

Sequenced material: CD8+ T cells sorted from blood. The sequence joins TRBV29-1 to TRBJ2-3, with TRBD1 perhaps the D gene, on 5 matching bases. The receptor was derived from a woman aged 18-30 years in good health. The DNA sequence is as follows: TGCAGCGTTGAAACTGTAGACAGTAGCACAGATACGCAGTATTTT. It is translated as CSVETVDSSTDTQYF.